The 10 T cell receptor beta chains presented below share a single source sample, sequenced in a study of Graves' ophthalmopathy and Graves' hyperthyroidism. From RNA, the CDR3 regions of TCR beta chains were amplified and sequenced. HTBI-primed first-round RT-PCR preceded second-round multiplex PCR. MiXCR, run by TCRdb on the multiplex PCR reads, gives a single entry per CDR3 protein. The table records 1 million to 1.3 million distinct CDR3 sequences, about 35% of them present only once. What was sequenced was peripheral blood or thyroid tissue (not recorded which). The source is an adult man with Graves' hyperthyroidism.

This clonotype was recorded many times. V is TRBV19 and J is TRBJ2-5, with TRBD1 matching over 7 bases. The CDR3 covers 13 residues. Trimming cost V 4 bases and J 2 bases; bases outside gene matches: 1. Germline CDR1 is LNHDA and CDR2 is SQIVND (reference sequence). The DNA for the CDR3 is TGTGCCAGTAGTACGGGACAGCAAGAGACCCAGTACTTC. Translation: CASSTGQQETQYF.

This clonotype appeared many times. The chain couples TRBV19 to TRBJ1-2, with unresolved D. CDR3 length: 13 residues. From germline, CDR1 is LNHDA and CDR2 SQIVND (reference sequence). V was clipped by 8 bases and J by 2 bases, with 12 bases between them. CDR3 nucleotide sequence: TGTGCCAGTGTTGGCAGCCTAAACTATGGCTACACCTTC. Translated: CASVGSLNYGYTF.

Regarding this clonotype: This sequence may be a read error, since a much larger clone differs from it by one base. The chain uses TRBV9 and TRBJ1-1, with TRBD1 matching 9 bases. Germline CDR1 SGDLS, CDR2 YYNGEE. CDR3 length: 16 amino acids. The V and J ends lost 3 bases and 6 bases, in that order; junction bases with no gene match: 12. Here the CDR3 DNA reads TGTGCCAGCAGCGGCGGGACAGGGTTGTTTAACGCTGAAGCTTTCTTT. Its translation is CASSGGTGLFNAEAFF.

The chain uses TRBV7-9 and TRBJ2-7; tentative D call: TRBD2 (6 bases). Germline V lookup: CDR1 SEHNR, CDR2 FQNEAQ (reference sequence). V dropped 5 bases and J dropped 4 bases, with 15 bases sitting between them. The CDR3 totals 14 residues. CDR3 protein: CASSLRRGEYEQYF. The CDR3 DNA reads TGTGCCAGCAGCCTTCGGAGGGGAGAATACGAGCAGTACTTC.

This clonotype was detected only a few times. The chain links TRBV5-6 to TRBJ1-2; 7 nucleotides agree with TRBD1. The germline CDR1 and CDR2 sequences are SGHDT and YYEEEE. The CDR3 sequence is 13 residues long. Unmatched junction bases numbered 6, after V lost 3 bases and J lost 7 bases. CDR3 sequence: CASSSWTGSGYTF. The CDR3 nucleotides are TGTGCCAGCAGCTCCTGGACAGGAAGTGGCTACACCTTC.

This rearrangement joins TRBV7-9 to TRBJ2-7, with TRBD1 matching over 7 bases. This CDR3 has 15 residues. J lost 3 bases, V lost 1 base, and 6 bases had no gene match. Germline lookup yields CDR1 SEHNR and CDR2 FQNEAQ (reference sequence). CDR3 residues: CASSLGTGAVYEQYF. The CDR3 DNA follows: TGTGCCAGCAGCTTAGGGACAGGCGCCGTCTACGAGCAGTACTTC.

The chain carries TRBV12-5 and TRBJ2-6; TRBD1 agrees at 9 bases. Germline loops: CDR1 LGHNT, CDR2 FRNRAP. Losses at the gene ends were 6 bases for V and 3 bases for J; bases not matched to a gene: 12. The CDR3 loop spans 18 amino acids. The CDR3 region is CASGYSGTGTGGANVLTF. In DNA form, the CDR3 reads TGTGCTAGTGGGTATTCCGGGACAGGGACTGGTGGGGCCAACGTCCTGACTTTC.

The chain has TRBV12-3 or TRBV12-4 and TRBJ1-2; D call uncertain. This CDR3 contains 15 residues. V dropped 3 bases and J dropped 8 bases, with 19 bases sitting between them. CDR3 sequence: CASSLSLNTGVGYTF. CDR3 coding DNA: TGTGCCAGCAGTTTGTCCCTCAACACGGGAGTCGGCTACACCTTC.

The chain couples TRBV9 to TRBJ1-4, with D hard to call. CDR3 length equals 15 residues. The germline V gene has CDR1 SGDLS and CDR2 YYNGEE. V was trimmed by 4 bases and J by 7 bases, leaving 17 bases between them. CDR3 region: CASSLRGGKGEKLFF. The CDR3 DNA reads TGTGCCAGCAGCCTCCGGGGAGGGAAGGGTGAAAAACTGTTTTTT.

The chain has TRBV11-2 and TRBJ1-1; D unclear. Germline V gene lookup returns CDR1 SGHAT and CDR2 FQNNGV. With 5 bases removed from V and 4 bases from J, the gap between germline ends came to 11 bases. The CDR3 has 13 residues. The DNA for the CDR3 is TGTGCCAGCAGCCATGGGAAGATCACTGAAGCTTTCTTT. As protein: CASSHGKITEAFF.